The 17 T cell receptor beta chains given below trace back to one sample, sequenced in a study of cytomegalovirus exposure and HLA in healthy donors. PCR amplification relied on 60 Vbeta primers (plus 13 Jbeta primers). The repertoire was sequenced with immunoSEQ multiplex PCR; TCRdb's copy has only in-frame clones and lacks some. The sample has roughly 62,000 clones. The material sequenced was PBMCs. Receptors were obtained from a male donor in good health and CMV-seronegative.

About this clone itself: Within the sample, other DNA sequences also encode this same CDR3. The V gene is TRBV4-2, the J gene TRBJ1-1; D is undetermined. CDR1 LGHNA and CDR2 YNFKEQ come from the germline V gene. Trimming pared 4 bases from V and 1 base from J, leaving 16 bases between. The CDR3 extends over 16 amino acids. In DNA form, the CDR3 reads TGTGCCAGCAGCCTTCACCCCATAGACAAGAACACTGAAGCTTTCTTT. Translating gives CASSLHPIDKNTEAFF.

The gene calls are TRBV7-3 and TRBJ1-3, with D perhaps TRBD1 (6 bases). The V end was cut by 5 bases, the J end by 2 bases, with 10 bases between. From germline, CDR1 is SGHTA and CDR2 FQGTGA. CDR3 length equals 14 residues. CDR3 in DNA: TGTGCCAGCAGCCTACAGGGTGCTGGAAACACCATATATTTT. Translating gives CASSLQGAGNTIYF.

The chain combines TRBV27 with TRBJ2-7, with 7 bases aligning to TRBD2. After removal of 7 bases from V and 4 bases from J, the junction contained 7 bases not matched to a gene. CDR1 is MNHEY, CDR2 SMNVEV, per germline (reference sequence). The CDR3 runs to 13 residues. For the CDR3, the DNA is TGTGCCAGCAAGCGGGACGGTGCTTACGAGCAGTACTTC. This codes for CASKRDGAYEQYF.

The rearrangement links TRBV5-1 to TRBJ2-1, with 8 bases aligning to TRBD2. Germline trimming cut 4 bases from V and 2 bases from J; bases unmatched to any gene: 5. CDR3 size: 15 residues. Germline V lookup: CDR1 SGHRS, CDR2 YFSETQ. CDR3 sequence (DNA): TGCGCCAGCAGCCCGACGGGAGGGCCCTACAATGAGCAGTTCTTC. Translating it yields CASSPTGGPYNEQFF.

This sequence joins TRBV7-3 and TRBJ2-1; 12 positions match TRBD2. The length of the CDR3 is 17 residues. The V segment lost 5 bases and the J segment 4 bases; nucleotides outside the gene matches: 9. Germline V gene data show CDR1 as SGHTA and CDR2 as FQGTGA. CDR3 in DNA: TGTGCCAGCAGCCCCAACCCTAGCGGGGGGGCATACAATGAGCAGTTCTTC. Amino acid sequence: CASSPNPSGGAYNEQFF.

The chain joins TRBV27 to TRBJ2-1, with 7 bases lining up with TRBD2. The CDR3 length is 15 residues. Germline CDR1 is MNHEY and CDR2 is SMNVEV (reference sequence). Trimming at V came to 3 bases and at J to 2 bases, leaving 4 bases not matched to a gene. The CDR3 DNA reads as TGTGCCAGCAGTTTCGCGGGAGCCACCTACAATGAGCAGTTCTTC. Its translation: CASSFAGATYNEQFF.

This chain links TRBV18 with TRBJ2-7; D ambiguous. The CDR3 contains 14 residues. From germline, CDR1 is KGHSH and CDR2 LQKENI. The V and J ends lost 4 bases and 0 bases respectively, with 10 bases between them. CDR3: CASSQDMSSYEQYF. The CDR3 bases are TGTGCCAGCTCACAAGACATGAGCTCCTACGAGCAGTACTTC.

The chain employs TRBV19 and TRBJ2-7; the match to TRBD1 covers 7 bases. Losses at the gene ends were 5 bases for V and 2 bases for J; bases not matched to a gene: 6. The germline CDR1 and CDR2 sequences are LNHDA and SQIVND (reference sequence). This CDR3 has 14 amino acids. In nucleotides, the CDR3 is TGTGCCAGTAGTTTGGGACAGTCGACCTACGAGCAGTACTTC. Protein: CASSLGQSTYEQYF.

The gene calls are TRBV11-1 and TRBJ2-3; 9 bases map to TRBD2. This CDR3 spans 16 amino acids. Looked up from germline, CDR1 is SGHAT and CDR2 is FQDESV (reference sequence). V shed 3 bases, J shed 0 bases, and the junction held 4 bases outside the gene matches. The CDR3 region is CASSFSLAGSTDTQYF. The CDR3 DNA follows: TGTGCCAGCAGCTTCAGTCTAGCGGGAAGCACAGATACGCAGTATTTT.

This chain uses TRBV18 with TRBJ2-3; D gene unclear. Trimming shortened V by 0 bases and J by 2 bases, and 15 bases separated the two germline ends. CDR1 and CDR2 from the germline V gene are KGHSH and LQKENI. CDR3 length: 17 amino acids. The DNA for the CDR3 is TGTGCCAGCTCACCACCGGCCTCGGGTGGAGACACAGATACGCAGTATTTT. Translating gives CASSPPASGGDTDTQYF.

This chain uses TRBV28 with TRBJ1-4; 7 bases are a match to TRBD1. The CDR3 totals 15 residues. Germline V gene sequence: CDR1 MDHEN, CDR2 SYDVKM. J was trimmed by 7 bases and V by 6 bases; bases with no gene match: 11. DNA of the CDR3: TGTGCCAGCAGCGATCAGCCAGGGGGAAGTGAAAAACTGTTTTTT. Translation: CASSDQPGGSEKLFF.

The gene calls are TRBV6-5 and TRBJ1-6; TRBD1 is a possible D gene (5 bases). CDR1 MNHEY and CDR2 SVGAGI come from the germline V gene. This CDR3 has 16 residues. Deletions cut 0 bases from V and 9 bases from J, with 15 bases between. For the CDR3, the DNA is TGTGCCAGCAGTTACTCGGCTTCCCCGGGGGGTTCACCCCTCCACTTT. Protein product: CASSYSASPGGSPLHF.

The chain uses TRBV28 and TRBJ1-4; the D gene is possibly TRBD1 (5 bases). Germline CDR1 is MDHEN and CDR2 is SYDVKM. This CDR3 has 15 amino acids. V was pared by 3 bases and J by 7 bases, with 15 bases between. CDR3 sequence (DNA): TGTGCCAGCAGTTTGGGGGGGGAGCAGTCTGAAAAACTGTTTTTT. Amino acids: CASSLGGEQSEKLFF.

This chain links TRBV6-1 with TRBJ2-1; 9 bases match TRBD1. From germline, CDR1 is MNHNS and CDR2 SASEGT. This CDR3 contains 14 residues. V trimming: 6 bases; J trimming: 12 bases; junction bases outside the gene matches: 12. The CDR3: CASRGTGRVLGQFF. DNA for the CDR3: TGTGCCAGCAGGGGGACAGGGAGGGTGTTGGGGCAGTTCTTC.

The rearrangement links TRBV19 to TRBJ1-6, with D maybe TRBD1 (5 bases). Germline values: CDR1 LNHDA, CDR2 SQIVND (reference sequence). The CDR3 has 15 residues. Trimming shortened V by 6 bases and J by 5 bases, and 14 bases separated the two germline ends. The CDR3 region has the DNA TGTGCCAGTAGAAACCGACAGACTGATAATTCACCCCTCCACTTT. It specifies CASRNRQTDNSPLHF.

The chain combines TRBV18 with TRBJ1-5; 9 nucleotides align to TRBD1. This CDR3 contains 16 residues. V was pared by 3 bases and J by 2 bases, with 5 bases of the junction left unmatched. Germline CDR1 and CDR2: KGHSH and LQKENI. CDR3 nucleotide sequence: TGTGCCAGCTCACCTACGGACAGGGGAGGCAATCAGCCCCAGCATTTT. The encoded protein is CASSPTDRGGNQPQHF.

The chain couples TRBV28 to TRBJ1-5; D might be TRBD1 (5 bases). Trimming cost V 6 bases and J 7 bases, with 16 bases left between them. The V gene's germline CDR1 is MDHEN and CDR2 SYDVKM. This CDR3 comprises 14 residues. This chain's CDR3 is CASRSGGLWQPQHF. CDR3 in DNA: TGTGCCAGCAGGAGCGGGGGGTTGTGGCAGCCCCAGCATTTT.